These 29 T cell receptor beta chains share one sample of origin, sequenced in a study of blood T cells in healthy people across ages. A J-beta primer mix and a sample-barcoded 5' primer were used in a second PCR of roughly 7 to 12 cycles. Each CDR3 protein is one row after TCRdb ran MiXCR on the 5' RACE reads. The sample gives 1.5 million to 2 million distinct CDR3 sequences, around 48% of which show up once; approximately 2.1% is in the top ten. Sequenced sample: blood. All receptors come from a woman aged 40 to 55 in good health.

This clonotype has just a few counts. V is TRBV7-3 and J is TRBJ2-3; D gene unclear. Between the trimmed V and J ends, which lost 3 bases and 5 bases, there was a span of 12 bases. The CDR3 totals 14 residues. Germline values: CDR1 SGHTA, CDR2 FQGTGA. This CDR3 is CASSFGPDGDTQYF. CDR3 DNA: TGTGCCAGCAGCTTTGGGCCGGATGGAGATACGCAGTATTTT.

This clonotype was detected a few times. This chain connects TRBV29-1 to TRBJ1-1, with D possibly TRBD1 on 5 matching bases. The germline V and J ends were trimmed by 6 bases and 7 bases, with 12 bases remaining between them. The CDR3 has 11 amino acids. CDR1 SQVTM and CDR2 ANQGSEA come from the germline V gene. CDR3 nucleotide sequence: TGCAGCGTACCTAACAGGAATGAAGCTTTCTTT. Translating it yields CSVPNRNEAFF.

The chain combines TRBV28 with TRBJ2-4; D might be TRBD2 (6 bases). The end of the DNA fits TRBJ2-7 better, so the J call may be wrong. The CDR3 extends over 13 amino acids. Germline assignment: CDR1 MDHEN and CDR2 SYDVKM. CDR3 nucleotides: TGTGCCAGCACCACAGTACTAGCTTACGAGCAGTACTTC. Its translation is CASTTVLAYEQYF.

This clonotype turned up a few times. The chain uses TRBV7-2 and TRBJ2-5, with D possibly TRBD2 on 5 matching bases. The CDR3 is made up of 15 amino acids. Trimming shortened V by 3 bases and J by 1 base, and 12 bases separated the two germline ends. Germline values: CDR1 SGHTA, CDR2 FQGNSA. CDR3: CASSFQNGVQETQYF. The CDR3 coding sequence is TGTGCCAGCAGCTTTCAAAACGGGGTCCAAGAGACCCAGTACTTC.

This chain uses TRBV29-1 with TRBJ2-1, with 9 bases lining up with TRBD2. The CDR3 runs 17 residues. V gave up 4 bases and J gave up 1 base; unmatched junction bases: 11. CDR1 is SQVTM and CDR2 is ANQGSEA in the germline V gene. The CDR3 loop reads CSVAQLAGVVSYNEQFF. The CDR3 DNA follows: TGCAGCGTTGCTCAGTTAGCGGGGGTAGTATCCTACAATGAGCAGTTCTTC.

This clonotype occurred once. The rearrangement links TRBV12-3 or TRBV12-4 to TRBJ1-2, with D perhaps TRBD1 (5 bases). Trimming pared 7 bases from V and 0 bases from J, leaving 12 bases between. The CDR3 loop spans 14 amino acids. CDR3 in amino acids: CASTQTETNYGYTF. In nucleotides, the CDR3 is TGTGCCAGCACCCAGACAGAGACTAACTATGGCTACACCTTC.

This chain uses TRBV7-2 with TRBJ1-2; D gene ambiguous. This CDR3 comprises 15 residues. Per germline, CDR1 SGHTA and CDR2 FQGNSA. Trimming removed 5 bases at V and 0 bases at J, with 13 bases between. Written as DNA, the CDR3 is TGTGCCAGCAGCCCTCGGACCGCTCCTAACTATGGCTACACCTTC. It encodes CASSPRTAPNYGYTF.

In DNA, the CDR3 is TGCGCCAGCAGCCCCCCAGGGGCCGACGAGCAGTACTTC. Protein: CASSPPGADEQYF. The chain joins TRBV5-1 to TRBJ2-4; a possible D gene is TRBD1 (6 bases). The J call is doubtful: the DNA matches TRBJ2-7 better. The CDR3 has 13 amino acids. CDR1 and CDR2 from the germline V gene are SGHRS and YFSETQ.

This clonotype was counted only a few times. This chain links TRBV10-3 with TRBJ2-4; D gene uncertain. This CDR3 has 11 residues. Germline V gene sequence: CDR1 ENHRY, CDR2 SYGVKD. The germline V and J ends were trimmed by 0 bases and 13 bases, with 7 bases remaining between them. The CDR3 region is CAISESNEQYF. In nucleotides, the CDR3 is TGTGCCATCAGTGAGTCCAATGAGCAGTACTTC.

V and J are TRBV18 and TRBJ1-1, with a weak D call TRBD1 (5 bases). Germline lookup yields CDR1 KGHSH and CDR2 LQKENI. There are 15 residues in the CDR3. The V end was cut by 4 bases, the J end by 3 bases, with 15 bases between. CDR3 sequence reads: CASSLIAWGDTEAFF. CDR3 bases: TGTGCCAGCTCACTAATAGCGTGGGGGGACACTGAAGCTTTCTTT.

Ten or more counts support this clonotype. The genes are TRBV7-2 and TRBJ2-7; possible D gene TRBD1, 6 bases. V shed 3 bases and J shed 0 bases, with 9 bases lying between them. Per germline, CDR1 SGHTA and CDR2 FQGNSA. The CDR3 has 14 residues. The CDR3 DNA follows: TGTGCCAGCAGCTTGAACAGGGTCTCCTACGAGCAGTACTTC. It codes for CASSLNRVSYEQYF.

This chain uses TRBV20-1 with TRBJ1-2; D is uncertain. There are 14 residues in the CDR3. Per the germline V gene, CDR1 is DFQATT and CDR2 is SNEGSKA (reference sequence). Trimming stripped 0 bases from V and 4 bases from J, with 12 bases between. CDR3 sequence: CSARDPVIAYGYTF. The CDR3 bases are TGCAGTGCTAGAGACCCGGTCATAGCCTATGGCTACACCTTC.

This clonotype occurred a few times. This chain joins TRBV7-8 and TRBJ2-4; no clear D gene. The CDR3 covers 14 residues. Germline CDR1 SGHVS, CDR2 FQNEAQ. V was pared by 1 base and J by 6 bases, with 10 bases between. The CDR3 protein is CASSLVRAGNIQYF. The CDR3 bases are TGTGCCAGCAGCTTAGTAAGGGCTGGAAACATTCAGTACTTC. The full variable domain, rest sourced from reference TRBV7-8 and TRBJ2-4, is GAGVSQSPRYKVAKRGQDVALRCDPISGHVSLFWYQQALGQGPEFLTYFQNEAQLDKSGLPSDRFFAERPEGSVSTLKIQRTQQEDSAVYLCASSLVRAGNIQYFGAGTRLSVL.

The CDR3 DNA is TGTGCCTACGCGGGGCCCTCCTACGAGCAGTACTTC. Translating gives CAYAGPSYEQYF. The chain uses TRBV28 and TRBJ2-5, with a tentative D call TRBD2 (6 bases). The J call is uncertain, as TRBJ2-7 better fits the DNA end. This CDR3 contains 12 residues. Germline CDR1 MDHEN, CDR2 SYDVKM.

This clonotype was found a few times. The V gene is TRBV9, the J gene TRBJ2-4, with 9 bases that match TRBD1. Germline assignment: CDR1 SGDLS and CDR2 YYNGEE. The V segment lost 0 bases and the J segment 5 bases; nucleotides outside the gene matches: 0. The CDR3 is made up of 14 amino acids. The CDR3 sequence: CASSVGTGENIQYF. CDR3 coding DNA: TGTGCCAGCAGCGTAGGGACAGGGGAAAACATTCAGTACTTC.

CDR3: CASSARDRVHGELFF. Here the CDR3 DNA reads TGTGCCAGCAGTGCCAGAGACAGGGTACACGGGGAGCTGTTTTTT. The rearrangement joins TRBV6-5 to TRBJ2-2; 7 bases match TRBD1. The CDR3 is 15 amino acids. V was clipped by 5 bases and J by 7 bases; unmatched bases: 10. Per the germline V gene, CDR1 is MNHEY and CDR2 is SVGAGI.

This clonotype occurred a few times. The gene calls are TRBV10-3 and TRBJ1-5; TRBD1 aligns across 8 bases. Germline V lookup: CDR1 ENHRY, CDR2 SYGVKD. The CDR3 sequence is 17 residues long. The V gene end was trimmed by 4 bases and the J gene end by 2 bases; junction bases not matched to a gene: 10. CDR3 sequence (DNA): TGTGCCATCAGTGTTTCGGCAGGGGGCTTGGGCAATCAGCCCCAGCATTTT. This sequence encodes CAISVSAGGLGNQPQHF.

The chain employs TRBV7-2 and TRBJ2-4; D not certain. Gene TRBJ2-7 matches the end of the DNA better, so the J call may be wrong. This CDR3 is built from 13 residues. From germline, CDR1 is SGHTA and CDR2 FQGNSA. The DNA for the CDR3 is TGTGCCAGCAGCTTAGAGGCTTGGGGCGAGCAGTACTTC. It codes for CASSLEAWGEQYF.

The chain is built from TRBV7-2 and TRBJ2-6; D ambiguous. V was clipped by 1 base and J by 0 bases, with 7 bases between them. Germline V CDR1 and CDR2: SGHTA, FQGNSA. The CDR3 consists of 16 residues. The CDR3 loop is CASSLVSGSGANVLTF. In nucleotides, the CDR3 is TGTGCCAGCAGCTTAGTTTCGGGCTCTGGGGCCAACGTCCTGACTTTC.

The chain combines TRBV9 with TRBJ2-1, with 8 bases matching TRBD2. The V segment lost 0 bases and the J segment 9 bases; nucleotides outside the gene matches: 8. The CDR3 contains 15 residues. Germline CDR1 and CDR2: SGDLS and YYNGEE. The CDR3 nucleotides read TGTGCCAGCAGCGTAGGGGATAAGCGGGGGAGTGAGCAGTTCTTC. It encodes CASSVGDKRGSEQFF.

The chain joins TRBV12-5 to TRBJ2-3, with TRBD1 matching over 8 bases. The V gene end was trimmed by 1 base and the J gene end by 4 bases; junction bases not matched to a gene: 4. Germline loops: CDR1 LGHNT, CDR2 FRNRAP. The CDR3 loop spans 15 amino acids. The CDR3 DNA sequence: TGTGCTAGTGGTTTGGCCGCAGGGGGCGCAGATACGCAGTATTTT. It encodes CASGLAAGGADTQYF.

There are many counts of this clonotype. This sequence joins TRBV29-1 and TRBJ1-2, with unresolved D. Germline V gene sequence: CDR1 SQVTM, CDR2 ANQGSEA. The CDR3 totals 9 residues. Trimming stripped 4 bases from V and 6 bases from J, with 3 bases between. This CDR3 reads CSVADGYTF. CDR3 DNA: TGCAGCGTTGCCGATGGCTACACCTTC.

The sample holds a few counts of this clonotype. The V call is TRBV25-1, the J call TRBJ2-7, with a weak D call TRBD1 (5 bases). From germline, CDR1 is MGHDK and CDR2 SYGVNS. This CDR3 spans 16 amino acids. V lost 4 bases to trimming and J lost 0 bases, with 16 bases between them. The chain's CDR3 is CASSGLGATFSYEQYF. The CDR3 nucleotides are TGTGCCAGCAGTGGCTTAGGGGCGACCTTCTCCTACGAGCAGTACTTC.

This clonotype was seen more than once but under ten times. The rearrangement joins TRBV12-3 or TRBV12-4 to TRBJ1-6; D gene uncertain. Trimming pared 8 bases from V and 7 bases from J, leaving 12 bases between. The CDR3 covers 13 residues. CDR3: CASLEGPNSPLHF. In nucleotides, the CDR3 is TGTGCCAGCCTTGAAGGACCGAATTCACCCCTCCACTTT.

The rearrangement uses TRBV6-2 or TRBV6-3 and TRBJ2-5; 12 bases fit TRBD1. In germline, CDR1 is MNHEY, CDR2 SVGEGT. Germline trimming cut 5 bases from V and 3 bases from J; bases unmatched to any gene: 4. The CDR3 runs 15 residues. CDR3: CASSGTGGSKETQYF. DNA for the CDR3: TGTGCCAGCAGTGGGACAGGGGGCTCCAAAGAGACCCAGTACTTC.

The rearrangement joins TRBV20-1 to TRBJ1-2, with 8 bases fitting TRBD1. The CDR3 sequence is 13 residues long. The J segment lost 4 bases and the V segment lost 3 bases, leaving 4 bases of the junction unmatched. Germline V gives CDR1 DFQATT, CDR2 SNEGSKA (reference sequence). As DNA, the CDR3 is TGCAGTGCTAGCCCGGGACAGGCCTATGGCTACACCTTC. Protein product: CSASPGQAYGYTF.

The chain recombines TRBV27 with TRBJ2-1; TRBD1 agrees at 9 bases. J lost 8 bases, V lost 3 bases, and 5 bases had no gene match. CDR1 is MNHEY and CDR2 is SMNVEV in the germline V gene (reference sequence). The CDR3 is 14 amino acids. In DNA, the CDR3 is TGTGCCAGCAGTTTGGACAGGGGAAGTCATGAGCAGTTCTTC. The encoded protein is CASSLDRGSHEQFF.

The chain has TRBV4-3 and TRBJ2-6, with D perhaps TRBD1 or TRBD2 (5 bases each). Germline V CDR1 and CDR2: LGHNA, YSLEER. The V end lost 0 bases, the J end lost 2 bases, and 11 bases lay between the germline ends. This CDR3 spans 17 amino acids. CDR3 coding DNA: TGCGCCAGCAGCCAAGATCTGAGGGGTACTGGGGCCAACGTCCTGACTTTC. Its translation: CASSQDLRGTGANVLTF.

A few counts support this clonotype. This chain joins TRBV5-1 and TRBJ2-1; the D gene could be TRBD1 or TRBD2 (6 bases each). V was clipped by 2 bases and J by 7 bases, with 19 bases between them. CDR3 length: 16 residues. The V gene's germline CDR1 is SGHRS and CDR2 YFSETQ. CDR3 amino acids: CASSFGGGERRNEQFF. CDR3 sequence (DNA): TGCGCCAGCAGCTTTGGAGGGGGTGAAAGAAGGAATGAGCAGTTCTTC.